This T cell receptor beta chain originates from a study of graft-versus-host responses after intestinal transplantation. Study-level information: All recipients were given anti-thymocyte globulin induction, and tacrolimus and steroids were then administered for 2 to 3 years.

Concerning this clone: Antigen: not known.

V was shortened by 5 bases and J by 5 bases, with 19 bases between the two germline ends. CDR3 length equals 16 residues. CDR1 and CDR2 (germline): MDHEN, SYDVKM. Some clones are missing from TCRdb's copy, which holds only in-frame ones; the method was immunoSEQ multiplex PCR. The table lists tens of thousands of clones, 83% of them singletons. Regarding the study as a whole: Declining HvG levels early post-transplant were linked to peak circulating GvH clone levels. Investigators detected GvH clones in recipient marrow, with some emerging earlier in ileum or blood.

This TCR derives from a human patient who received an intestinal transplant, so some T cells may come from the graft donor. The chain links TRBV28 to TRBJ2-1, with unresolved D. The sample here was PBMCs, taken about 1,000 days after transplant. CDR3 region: CASSHSTRRYNNEQFF. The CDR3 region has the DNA TGTGCCAGCAGTCACTCGACGCGTCGGTATAACAATGAGCAGTTCTTC.